Following are 25 T cell receptor beta chains from one sample sequenced in a study of PD-L1 blockade in urothelial cancer. Assay used: immunoSEQ multiplex PCR; TCRdb lists only in-frame clones, some missing. This repertoire shows about 82,000 clones, around 80% found once; its top ten account for over 7.5%. The sequenced sample was PBMCs, obtained around atezolizumab (anti-PD-L1) treatment. All receptors derive from a man between 70 and 80 years old with urothelial cancer.

This clone showed up just once. This chain links TRBV11-2 with TRBJ2-3; 11 nucleotides match TRBD2. CDR1 SGHAT and CDR2 FQNNGV come from the germline V gene. J was trimmed by 2 bases and V by 5 bases; bases with no gene match: 9. CDR3 length equals 17 residues. In nucleotides, the CDR3 is TGTGCCAGCAGCCCTCCTGGGACTAGCGGTCACACAGATACGCAGTATTTT. Translation: CASSPPGTSGHTDTQYF.

The chain uses TRBV12-5 and TRBJ2-1, with TRBD2 matching 9 bases. V shed 3 bases, J shed 5 bases, and the junction held 17 bases outside the gene matches. Germline V gene lookup returns CDR1 LGHNT and CDR2 FRNRAP. This CDR3 contains 19 residues. Written as DNA, the CDR3 is TGTGCTAGTGGTTTCATAGCGGGGGTCCGAAGGCTCTCTCACAATGAGCAGTTCTTC. Its translation: CASGFIAGVRRLSHNEQFF.

This chain links TRBV27 with TRBJ1-1, with D tentatively TRBD1 (5 bases). Germline assignment: CDR1 MNHEY and CDR2 SMNVEV (reference sequence). Trimming took off 3 bases at V and 7 bases at J, with 15 bases between the two ends. The CDR3 contains 14 residues. DNA of the CDR3: TGTGCCAGCAGTTTCACAGGTGTATCTAGTGAAGCTTTCTTT. The encoded protein is CASSFTGVSSEAFF.

This chain connects TRBV5-4 to TRBJ2-5; 15 nucleotides agree with TRBD2. Unmatched junction bases numbered 4, after V lost 2 bases and J lost 5 bases. The CDR3 contains 16 residues. Germline CDR1 is SGHNT and CDR2 is YYREEE (reference sequence). In DNA form, the CDR3 reads TGTGCCAGCAGCTTAGGACTAGCGGGGGGGAGGGAGACCCAGTACTTC. It encodes CASSLGLAGGRETQYF.

This clone was observed once. V gene TRBV9 combines with J gene TRBJ2-5; 7 nucleotides match TRBD2. Germline values: CDR1 SGDLS, CDR2 YYNGEE. V was pared by 0 bases and J by 4 bases, with 9 bases of the junction left unmatched. There are 16 residues in the CDR3. The CDR3 region is CASSVAITGGGETQYF. The CDR3 nucleotides are TGTGCCAGCAGCGTAGCTATTACGGGCGGGGGAGAGACCCAGTACTTC.

J is TRBJ1-1 and V is TRBV19; D is undetermined. Trimming cost V 10 bases and J 0 bases, with 18 bases left between them. There are 15 residues in the CDR3. Germline CDR1 and CDR2: LNHDA and SQIVND (reference sequence). This chain's CDR3 is CATSSLESVNTEAFF. CDR3 in DNA: TGTGCCACTTCATCTTTGGAGTCGGTGAACACTGAAGCTTTCTTT.

Here the CDR3 reads CAWRPSGSREQFF. The CDR3 DNA follows: TGTGCCTGGAGGCCTAGCGGGTCTCGGGAGCAGTTCTTC. V gene TRBV30 combines with J gene TRBJ2-1, with 8 bases fitting TRBD2. With 3 bases clipped from V and 10 bases from J, the junction kept 8 bases outside the gene matches. Germline CDR1 reads GTSNPN; CDR2 reads SVGIG (reference sequence). This CDR3 region has 13 residues.

This sequence joins TRBV5-1 and TRBJ2-3; TRBD2 aligns across 10 bases. The CDR3 is made up of 16 amino acids. From germline, CDR1 is SGHRS and CDR2 YFSETQ. V was pared by 4 bases and J by 2 bases, with 7 bases of the junction left unmatched. Written as DNA, the CDR3 is TGCGCCAGCAGCAGGCTAGCGGGGGAGAACACAGATACGCAGTATTTT. Protein: CASSRLAGENTDTQYF. The complete variable domain, with remaining parts taken from reference TRBV5-1 and TRBJ2-3, reads KAGVTQTPRYLIKTRGQQVTLSCSPISGHRSVSWYQQTPGQGLQFLFEYFSETQRNKGNFPGRFSGRQFSNSRSEMNVSTLELGDSALYLCASSRLAGENTDTQYFGPGTRLTVL.

This chain uses TRBV5-1 with TRBJ1-3; TRBD1 matches 7 bases. V was clipped by 4 bases and J by 1 base; unmatched bases: 5. The CDR3 is 15 amino acids. CDR1 and CDR2 from the germline V gene are SGHRS and YFSETQ. As DNA, the CDR3 is TGCGCCAGCAGCCCGACAGGGTTTTCTGGAAACACCATATATTTT. Encoded protein: CASSPTGFSGNTIYF.

This clone was detected a few times. The rearrangement uses TRBV5-3 and TRBJ1-2, with D perhaps TRBD1 (6 bases). TRBV5-3 falls under the ORF class, with uncertain function. The CDR3 has 17 amino acids. V lost 6 bases and J lost 2, with 23 bases in between. The CDR3 reads CARIAPRPHRENYGYTF. As DNA, the CDR3 is TGTGCCAGAATCGCGCCCCGCCCCCACAGGGAGAACTATGGCTACACCTTC.

The rearrangement links TRBV15 to TRBJ2-5; weak D call: TRBD2 (5 bases). The CDR3 contains 17 residues. V lost 0 bases and J lost 0, with 14 bases in between. CDR1 LNHNV and CDR2 YYDKDF come from the germline V gene (reference sequence). The CDR3 DNA sequence: TGTGCCACCAGCAGAGATCTGTCCGTAGCGAACCAAGAGACCCAGTACTTC. This codes for CATSRDLSVANQETQYF.

This chain uses TRBV18 with TRBJ2-5, with 8 bases matching TRBD1. The CDR3 length is 16 residues. Germline lookup yields CDR1 KGHSH and CDR2 LQKENI. V shed 3 bases, J shed 2 bases, and the junction held 8 bases outside the gene matches. This CDR3 reads CASSPIQGVQQETQYF. The DNA for the CDR3 is TGTGCCAGCTCACCGATACAGGGGGTTCAACAAGAGACCCAGTACTTC.

The rearrangement uses TRBV19 and TRBJ2-1; 13 nucleotides line up with TRBD2. The germline V gene has CDR1 LNHDA and CDR2 SQIVND (reference sequence). The CDR3 runs to 19 residues. V lost 3 bases and J lost 8; bases outside the gene matches: 16. The CDR3 loop reads CASSIDGTSGTRGWDEQFF. The DNA for the CDR3 is TGTGCCAGTAGTATCGACGGGACTAGCGGGACCCGGGGGTGGGATGAGCAGTTCTTC.

The V gene is TRBV7-2, the J gene TRBJ2-1; a weak D match, TRBD2 (6 bases). CDR1 is SGHTA and CDR2 is FQGNSA in the germline V gene. The germline V and J ends were trimmed by 2 bases and 7 bases, with 15 bases remaining between them. This CDR3 spans 15 amino acids. The CDR3 reads CASSLPPGLINEQFF. CDR3 sequence (DNA): TGTGCCAGCAGCTTACCTCCGGGACTTATAAATGAGCAGTTCTTC.

V and J are TRBV2 and TRBJ2-1; 10 bases match TRBD1. V was clipped by 10 bases and J by 0 bases; unmatched bases: 21. Germline CDR1 and CDR2: SNHLY and FYNNEI. The CDR3 contains 20 residues. The CDR3 DNA follows: TGTGCCAACCTGACCCCTCGGGACAGGGGATTAACGAGCTCCTACAATGAGCAGTTCTTC. The encoded protein is CANLTPRDRGLTSSYNEQFF. Full variable domain (missing parts from reference TRBV2 and TRBJ2-1): EPEVTQTPSHQVTQMGQEVILRCVPISNHLYFYWYRQILGQKVEFLVSFYNNEISEKSEIFDDQFSVERPDGSNFTLKIRSTKLEDSAMYFCANLTPRDRGLTSSYNEQFFGPGTRLTVL.

The chain employs TRBV23-1 and TRBJ1-5; TRBD1 agrees at 9 bases. TRBV23-1 qualifies as an ORF whose function is uncertain. This CDR3 region has 17 residues. V gave up 3 bases and J gave up 1 base; unmatched junction bases: 7. CDR3: CASSHADRGGSNQPQHF. The CDR3 DNA reads as TGCGCCAGCAGTCATGCGGACAGGGGAGGAAGCAATCAGCCCCAGCATTTT.

The V and J genes are TRBV7-2 and TRBJ2-3; the match to TRBD2 covers 9 bases. CDR1 is SGHTA and CDR2 is FQGNSA in the germline V gene. This CDR3 comprises 16 residues. Losses at the gene ends were 5 bases for V and 6 bases for J; bases not matched to a gene: 12. The CDR3 sequence: CASSPQRGSGGDTQYF. CDR3 DNA sequence: TGTGCCAGCAGCCCCCAGCGGGGGAGCGGGGGGGATACGCAGTATTTT.

The genes are TRBV5-1 and TRBJ2-1; the D gene is possibly TRBD2 (6 bases). V lost 4 bases and J lost 5, with 19 bases in between. This CDR3 is built from 16 residues. Germline V gene sequence: CDR1 SGHRS, CDR2 YFSETQ. The CDR3 DNA follows: TGCGCCAGCAGCAGCTATACCGGGACTCTCAACAATGAGCAGTTCTTC. This sequence encodes CASSSYTGTLNNEQFF. The entire variable domain, with the rest obtained from reference TRBV5-1 and TRBJ2-1, is as follows: KAGVTQTPRYLIKTRGQQVTLSCSPISGHRSVSWYQQTPGQGLQFLFEYFSETQRNKGNFPGRFSGRQFSNSRSEMNVSTLELGDSALYLCASSSYTGTLNNEQFFGPGTRLTVL.

This rearrangement joins TRBV5-1 to TRBJ1-2; the D gene is possibly TRBD1 (6 bases). From germline, CDR1 is SGHRS and CDR2 YFSETQ. The CDR3 spans 14 residues. V lost 4 bases and J 2 bases, leaving 12 bases between the germline ends. This CDR3 is CASSRADRNYGYTF. The CDR3 DNA is TGCGCCAGCAGCCGAGCGGACAGAAACTATGGCTACACCTTC.

The chain couples TRBV25-1 to TRBJ1-2; 7 bases are shared with TRBD1. CDR1 and CDR2 from the germline V gene are MGHDK and SYGVNS. V trimming: 3 bases; J trimming: 4 bases; junction bases outside the gene matches: 8. The CDR3 has 15 amino acids. The CDR3 bases are TGTGCCAGCAGTGATTCAGGGGGGCGCTTCTATGGCTACACCTTC. Residues: CASSDSGGRFYGYTF.

The V gene is TRBV5-1, the J gene TRBJ2-1, with 10 positions matching TRBD2. The CDR3 runs to 15 residues. Germline loops: CDR1 SGHRS, CDR2 YFSETQ. With 2 bases clipped from V and 4 bases from J, the junction kept 3 bases outside the gene matches. The CDR3 nucleotides read TGCGCCAGCAGCTTAGCGGGGGGGGGTTACAATGAGCAGTTCTTC. Translated, it gives CASSLAGGGYNEQFF.

The J gene is TRBJ2-3, the V gene TRBV5-6, with 8 bases identical to TRBD1. The CDR3 contains 16 residues. Per germline, CDR1 SGHDT and CDR2 YYEEEE. After removal of 0 bases from V and 1 base from J, the junction contained 4 bases not matched to a gene. The CDR3 region is CASSLVPGQGTDTQYF. The CDR3 coding sequence is TGTGCCAGCAGCTTGGTCCCGGGACAGGGCACAGATACGCAGTATTTT.

V is TRBV6-5 and J is TRBJ1-1, with 12 nucleotides matching TRBD1. Looked up from germline, CDR1 is MNHEY and CDR2 is SVGAGI. This CDR3 has 14 residues. Germline trimming cut 5 bases from V and 11 bases from J; bases unmatched to any gene: 9. The CDR3 loop reads CASSPGTGGGLAFF. The CDR3 coding sequence is TGTGCCAGCAGTCCCGGGACAGGGGGCGGATTGGCTTTCTTT.

V is TRBV4-1 and J is TRBJ2-1; 7 bases line up with TRBD2. CDR1 MGHRA and CDR2 YSYEKL come from the germline V gene. After removal of 1 base from V and 5 bases from J, the junction contained 8 bases not matched to a gene. This CDR3 region has 16 residues. The CDR3 nucleotides are TGCGCCAGCAGCCAAGTGGGCCAGGGAGGGGACAATGAGCAGTTCTTC. Protein: CASSQVGQGGDNEQFF.

This clone has only one observation. The V call is TRBV19, the J call TRBJ1-3; 8 nucleotides align to TRBD1. The CDR3 sequence is 16 residues long. Germline-derived CDR1 and CDR2 are LNHDA and SQIVND (reference sequence). Losses at the gene ends were 4 bases for V and 0 bases for J; bases not matched to a gene: 5. CDR3 sequence (DNA): TGTGCCAGTAGTAGCCGGGACAGGAGCTCTGGAAACACCATATATTTT. Its protein is CASSSRDRSSGNTIYF.